Below, one TCR beta chain is given with its context. This sample is part of a study of blood T cell repertoires in COVID-19. The CDR3 contains 14 residues. V was pared by 0 bases and J by 5 bases, with 9 bases between. Germline CDR1 WSHSY, CDR2 SAAADI. Libraries were prepared by immunoSEQ multiplex PCR; TCRdb keeps only in-frame clonotypes and omits some of them. Of about 82,000 clones listed, around four fifths are singletons. This sequence joins TRBV10-2 and TRBJ2-3, with D possibly matching TRBD2 (5 bases). The TCR sequence derives from a woman in her sixties with acute or convalescent COVID-19. The specimen was peripheral blood. The CDR3 loop reads CASSESTAGDTQYF. The DNA of the CDR3 is TGCGCCAGCAGTGAGTCGACGGCGGGAGATACGCAGTATTTT.